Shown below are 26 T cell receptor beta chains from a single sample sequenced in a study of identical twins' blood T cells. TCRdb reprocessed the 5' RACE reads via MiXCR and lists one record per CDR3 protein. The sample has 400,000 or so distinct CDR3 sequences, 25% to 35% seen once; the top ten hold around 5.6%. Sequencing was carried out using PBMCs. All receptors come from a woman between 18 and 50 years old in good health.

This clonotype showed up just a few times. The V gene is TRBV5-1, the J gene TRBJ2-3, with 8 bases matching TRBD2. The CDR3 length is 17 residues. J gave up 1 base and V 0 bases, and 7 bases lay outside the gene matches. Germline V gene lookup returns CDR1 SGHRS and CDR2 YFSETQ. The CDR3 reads CASSLDGLAWGTDTQYF. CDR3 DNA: TGCGCCAGCAGCTTGGATGGACTAGCCTGGGGCACAGATACGCAGTATTTT.

CDR3 DNA: TGTGCCAGCAGCTTCGGACAGGGAGAGACCCAGTACTTC. Translating it yields CASSFGQGETQYF. V and J are TRBV11-2 and TRBJ2-5, with 8 bases matching TRBD1. This CDR3 contains 13 residues. Germline V gene data show CDR1 as SGHAT and CDR2 as FQNNGV. V trimming: 3 bases; J trimming: 4 bases; junction bases outside the gene matches: 1.

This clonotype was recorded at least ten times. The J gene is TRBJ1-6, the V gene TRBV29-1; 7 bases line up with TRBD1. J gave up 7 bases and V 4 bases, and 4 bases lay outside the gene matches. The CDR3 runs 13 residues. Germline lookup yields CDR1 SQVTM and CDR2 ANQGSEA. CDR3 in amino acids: CSVGQGTNSPLHF. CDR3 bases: TGCAGCGTTGGACAGGGAACCAATTCACCCCTCCACTTT. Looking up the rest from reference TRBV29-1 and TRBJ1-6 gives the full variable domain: SAVISQKPSRDICQRGTSLTIQCQVDSQVTMMFWYRQQPGQSLTLIATANQGSEATYESGFVIDKFPISRPNLTFSTLTVSNMSPEDSSIYLCSVGQGTNSPLHFGNGTRLTVT.

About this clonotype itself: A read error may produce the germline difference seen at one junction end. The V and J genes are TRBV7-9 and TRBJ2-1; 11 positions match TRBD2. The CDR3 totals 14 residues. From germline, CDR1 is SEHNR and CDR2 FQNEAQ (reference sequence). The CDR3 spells CASSLAGGGNEQFF. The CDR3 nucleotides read TGTGCCAGCAGCCTAGCGGGAGGCGGAAATGAGCAGTTCTTC.

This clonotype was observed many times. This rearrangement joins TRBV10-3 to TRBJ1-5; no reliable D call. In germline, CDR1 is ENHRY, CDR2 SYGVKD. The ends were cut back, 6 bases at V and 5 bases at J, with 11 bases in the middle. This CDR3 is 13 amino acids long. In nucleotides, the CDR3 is TGTGCCATCAGGGCAGGCCGTGATCAGCCCCAGCATTTT. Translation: CAIRAGRDQPQHF.

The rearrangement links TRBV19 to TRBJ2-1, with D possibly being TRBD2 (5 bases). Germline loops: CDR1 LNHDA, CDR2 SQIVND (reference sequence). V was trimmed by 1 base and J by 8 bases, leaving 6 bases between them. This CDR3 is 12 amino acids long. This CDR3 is CASSIGEHEQFF. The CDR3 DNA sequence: TGTGCCAGTAGTATAGGGGAGCATGAGCAGTTCTTC.

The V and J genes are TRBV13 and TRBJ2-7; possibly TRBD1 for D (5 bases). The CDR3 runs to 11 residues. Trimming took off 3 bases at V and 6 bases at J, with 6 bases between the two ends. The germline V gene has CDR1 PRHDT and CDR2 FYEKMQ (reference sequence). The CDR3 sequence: CASSFRAEQYF. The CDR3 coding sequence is TGTGCCAGCAGCTTCAGGGCCGAGCAGTACTTC. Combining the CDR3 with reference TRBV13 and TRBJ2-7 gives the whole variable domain AAGVIQSPRHLIKEKRETATLKCYPIPRHDTVYWYQQGPGQDPQFLISFYEKMQSDKGSIPDRFSAQQFSDYHSELNMSSLELGDSALYFCASSFRAEQYFGPGTRLTVT.

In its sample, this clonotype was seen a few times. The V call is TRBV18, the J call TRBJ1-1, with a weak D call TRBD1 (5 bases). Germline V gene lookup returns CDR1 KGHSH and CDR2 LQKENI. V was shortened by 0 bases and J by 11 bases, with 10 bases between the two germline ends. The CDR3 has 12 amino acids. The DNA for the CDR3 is TGTGCCAGCTCACCACCGTTGGGGGGGGCTTTCTTT. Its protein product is CASSPPLGGAFF.

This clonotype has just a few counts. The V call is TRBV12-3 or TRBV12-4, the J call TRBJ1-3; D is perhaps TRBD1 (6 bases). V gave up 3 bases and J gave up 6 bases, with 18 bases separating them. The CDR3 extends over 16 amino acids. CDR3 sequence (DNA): TGTGCCAGCAGTTTTATTCAGGGGACGATAGAAAACACCATATATTTT. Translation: CASSFIQGTIENTIYF.

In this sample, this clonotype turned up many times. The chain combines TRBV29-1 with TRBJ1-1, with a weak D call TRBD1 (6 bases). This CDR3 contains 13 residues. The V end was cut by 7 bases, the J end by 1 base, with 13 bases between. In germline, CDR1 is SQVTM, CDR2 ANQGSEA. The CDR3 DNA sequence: TGCAGCGGCAGGGACACAACGAACACTGAAGCTTTCTTT. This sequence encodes CSGRDTTNTEAFF.

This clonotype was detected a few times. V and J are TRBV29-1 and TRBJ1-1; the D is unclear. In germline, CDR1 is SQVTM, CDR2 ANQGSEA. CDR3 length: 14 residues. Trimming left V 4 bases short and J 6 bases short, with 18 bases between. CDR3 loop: CSVVWRLANAEAFF. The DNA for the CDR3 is TGCAGCGTTGTTTGGAGGCTTGCCAACGCTGAAGCTTTCTTT.

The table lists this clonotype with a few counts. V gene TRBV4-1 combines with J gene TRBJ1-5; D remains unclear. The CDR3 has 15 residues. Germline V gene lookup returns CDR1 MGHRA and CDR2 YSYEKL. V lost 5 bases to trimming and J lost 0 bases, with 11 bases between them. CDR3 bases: TGCGCCAGCAGCGAAAGGACGGATAGCAATCAGCCCCAGCATTTT. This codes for CASSERTDSNQPQHF.

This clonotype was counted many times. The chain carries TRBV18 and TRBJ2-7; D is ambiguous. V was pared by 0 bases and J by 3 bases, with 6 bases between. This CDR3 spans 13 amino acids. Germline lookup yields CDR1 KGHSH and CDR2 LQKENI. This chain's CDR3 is CASSPPSNYEQYF. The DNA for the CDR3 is TGTGCCAGCTCACCACCGTCTAACTACGAGCAGTACTTC.

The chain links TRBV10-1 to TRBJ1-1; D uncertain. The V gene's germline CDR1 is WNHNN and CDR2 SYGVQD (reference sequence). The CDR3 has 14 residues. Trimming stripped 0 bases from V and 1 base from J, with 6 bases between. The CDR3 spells CASSESMGNTEAFF. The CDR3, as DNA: TGCGCCAGCAGTGAGTCGATGGGGAACACTGAAGCTTTCTTT.

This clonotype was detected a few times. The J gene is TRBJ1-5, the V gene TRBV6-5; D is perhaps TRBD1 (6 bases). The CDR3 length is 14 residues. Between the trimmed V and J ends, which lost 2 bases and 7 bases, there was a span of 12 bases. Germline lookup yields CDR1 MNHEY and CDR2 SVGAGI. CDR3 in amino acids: CASSYTGMSQPQHF. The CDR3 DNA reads TGTGCCAGCAGTTACACAGGGATGAGCCAGCCCCAGCATTTT.

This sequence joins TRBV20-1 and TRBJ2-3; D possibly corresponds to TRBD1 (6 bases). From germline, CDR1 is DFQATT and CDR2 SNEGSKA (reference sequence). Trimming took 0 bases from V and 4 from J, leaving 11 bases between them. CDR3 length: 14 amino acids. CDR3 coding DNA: TGCAGTGCTAGAGACGGCAGGGGTCCAGATACGCAGTATTTT. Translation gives CSARDGRGPDTQYF.

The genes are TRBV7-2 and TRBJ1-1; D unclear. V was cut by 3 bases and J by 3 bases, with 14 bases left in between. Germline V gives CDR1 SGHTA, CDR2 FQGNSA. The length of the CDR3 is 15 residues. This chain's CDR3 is CASSFTLISDTEAFF. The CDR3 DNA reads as TGTGCCAGCAGCTTCACCCTCATCAGCGACACTGAAGCTTTCTTT.

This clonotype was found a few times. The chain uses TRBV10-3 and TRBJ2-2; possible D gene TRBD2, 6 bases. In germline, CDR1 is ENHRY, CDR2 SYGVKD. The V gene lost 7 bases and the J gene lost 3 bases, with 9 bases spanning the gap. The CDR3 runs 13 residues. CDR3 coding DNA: TGTGCCATCATGCAGCGGGACACCGGGGAGCTGTTTTTT. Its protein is CAIMQRDTGELFF.

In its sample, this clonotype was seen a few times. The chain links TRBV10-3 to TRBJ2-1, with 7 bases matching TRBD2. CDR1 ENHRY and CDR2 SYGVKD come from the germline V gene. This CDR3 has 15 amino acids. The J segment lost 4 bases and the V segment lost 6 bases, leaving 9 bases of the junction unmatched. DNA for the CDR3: TGTGCCATCAGGGCTAGCGGCGCATTATACAATGAGCAGTTCTTC. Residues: CAIRASGALYNEQFF.

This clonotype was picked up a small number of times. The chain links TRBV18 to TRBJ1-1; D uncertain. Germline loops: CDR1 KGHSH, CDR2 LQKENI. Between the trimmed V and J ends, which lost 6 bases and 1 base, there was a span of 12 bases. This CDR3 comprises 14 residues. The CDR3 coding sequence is TGTGCCAGCTCTCATAATACAGCGAACACTGAAGCTTTCTTT. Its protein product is CASSHNTANTEAFF.

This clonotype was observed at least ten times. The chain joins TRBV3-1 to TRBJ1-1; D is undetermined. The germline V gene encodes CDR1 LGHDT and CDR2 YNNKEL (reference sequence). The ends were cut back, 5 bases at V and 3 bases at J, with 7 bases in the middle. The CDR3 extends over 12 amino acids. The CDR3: CASSDAHTEAFF. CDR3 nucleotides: TGTGCCAGCAGCGACGCCCACACTGAAGCTTTCTTT.

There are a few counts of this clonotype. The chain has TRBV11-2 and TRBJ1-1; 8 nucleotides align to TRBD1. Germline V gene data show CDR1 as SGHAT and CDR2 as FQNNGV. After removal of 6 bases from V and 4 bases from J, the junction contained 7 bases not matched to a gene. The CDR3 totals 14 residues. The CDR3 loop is CASSLGTGPTEAFF. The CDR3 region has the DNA TGTGCCAGCAGTTTGGGGACAGGCCCCACTGAAGCTTTCTTT. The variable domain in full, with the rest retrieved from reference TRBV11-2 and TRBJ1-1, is EAGVAQSPRYKIIEKRQSVAFWCNPISGHATLYWYQQILGQGPKLLIQFQNNGVVDDSQLPKDRFSAERLKGVDSTLKIQPAKLEDSAVYLCASSLGTGPTEAFFGQGTRLTVV.

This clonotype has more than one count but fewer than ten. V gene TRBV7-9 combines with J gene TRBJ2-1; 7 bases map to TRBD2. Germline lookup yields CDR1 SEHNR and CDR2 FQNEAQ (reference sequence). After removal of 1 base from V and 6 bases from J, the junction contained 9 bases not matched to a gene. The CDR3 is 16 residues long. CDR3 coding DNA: TGTGCCAGCAGCTTAGTGGAAGCGGCTAGCGGCAATGAGCAGTTCTTC. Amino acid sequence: CASSLVEAASGNEQFF.

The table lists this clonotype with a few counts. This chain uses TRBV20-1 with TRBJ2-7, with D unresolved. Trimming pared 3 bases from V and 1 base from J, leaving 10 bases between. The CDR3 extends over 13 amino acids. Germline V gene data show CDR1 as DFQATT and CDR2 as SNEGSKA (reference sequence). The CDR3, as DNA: TGCAGTGCTAGTGTGCGGAGATCCTACGAGCAGTACTTC. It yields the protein CSASVRRSYEQYF.

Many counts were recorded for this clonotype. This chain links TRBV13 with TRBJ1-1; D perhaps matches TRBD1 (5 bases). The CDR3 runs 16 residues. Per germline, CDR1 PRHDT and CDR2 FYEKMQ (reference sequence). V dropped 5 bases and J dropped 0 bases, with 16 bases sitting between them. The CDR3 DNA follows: TGTGCCAGCAGCCAACTTCCTCGGGGGATGAACACTGAAGCTTTCTTT. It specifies CASSQLPRGMNTEAFF. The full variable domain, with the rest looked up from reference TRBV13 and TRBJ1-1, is AAGVIQSPRHLIKEKRETATLKCYPIPRHDTVYWYQQGPGQDPQFLISFYEKMQSDKGSIPDRFSAQQFSDYHSELNMSSLELGDSALYFCASSQLPRGMNTEAFFGQGTRLTVV.

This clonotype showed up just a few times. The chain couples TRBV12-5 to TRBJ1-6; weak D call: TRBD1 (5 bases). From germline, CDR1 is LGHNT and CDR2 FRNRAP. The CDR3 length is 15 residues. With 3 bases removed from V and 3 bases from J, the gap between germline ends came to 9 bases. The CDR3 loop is CASGLDQGYNSPLHF. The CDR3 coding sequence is TGTGCTAGTGGTTTAGACCAGGGCTATAATTCACCCCTCCACTTT.